This T cell receptor (beta chain) was identified during a study of chemoradiotherapy in HPV16-positive cancers. V was shortened by 0 bases and J by 9 bases, with 14 bases between the two germline ends. This CDR3 is 14 amino acids long. Germline V gene data show CDR1 as SGHDN and CDR2 as FVKESK. Measured with immunoSEQ multiplex PCR; TCRdb has only the in-frame clones, and not every one. Of approximately 9,700 clones listed, 65% to 80% are singletons. The rearrangement links TRBV14 to TRBJ2-5; no clear D. The sequence came from a human donor with HPV-associated anogenital cancer. The specimen comprised tumor tissue, sampled from a patient who underwent chemoradiotherapy. Here the CDR3 reads CASSQEYGPGAQYF. CDR3 DNA: TGTGCCAGCAGCCAAGAGTACGGCCCTGGGGCCCAGTACTTC.